Each of the 10 T cell receptor beta chains below was sequenced from the same sample in a study of response to subunit inactivated influenza vaccine. TCRdb independently ran MiXCR on the RT-PCR reads; one entry per CDR3 protein. The sample carries 550,000 to 600,000 distinct CDR3 sequences, about 10% recorded once. The sample here was PBMCs from blood, taken on the day of vaccination. These receptors all stem from a man between 45 and 60 years old who received an inactivated influenza vaccine.

In its sample, this clonotype was seen a few times. This chain uses TRBV25-1 with TRBJ2-7; TRBD1 is a possible D gene (6 bases). The CDR3 covers 15 residues. Germline values: CDR1 MGHDK, CDR2 SYGVNS. The V end lost 3 bases, the J end lost 3 bases, and 15 bases lay between the germline ends. The CDR3: CASSDLRDTDYEQYF. The CDR3 DNA follows: TGTGCCAGCAGTGACCTACGGGACACAGACTACGAGCAGTACTTC.

This clonotype was seen repeatedly, ten times or more. The chain has TRBV11-2 and TRBJ2-1; D gene uncertain. V gave up 2 bases and J gave up 10 bases, with 6 bases separating them. CDR1 is SGHAT, CDR2 FQNNGV, per germline. The CDR3 extends over 11 amino acids. The CDR3 loop is CASSLIQEQFF. The CDR3 DNA reads as TGTGCCAGCAGCTTAATCCAGGAGCAGTTCTTC.

The chain is built from TRBV7-8 and TRBJ2-5, with 7 bases identical to TRBD2. Germline CDR1 and CDR2: SGHVS and FQNEAQ. CDR3 length: 15 amino acids. Trimming took 2 bases from V and 5 from J; bases not matched to a gene: 8. The CDR3 is CASSLLSGALETQYF. The CDR3 DNA sequence: TGTGCCAGCAGCTTACTCAGCGGGGCTTTGGAGACCCAGTACTTC.

This clonotype was recorded a few times. The chain combines TRBV12-3 or TRBV12-4 with TRBJ1-6; D uncertain. The V and J ends lost 2 bases and 8 bases respectively, with 16 bases between them. This CDR3 is built from 16 residues. CDR3 amino acids: CASSLSPAGRYSPLHF. CDR3 DNA: TGTGCCAGCAGTTTAAGCCCGGCAGGTCGCTATTCACCCCTCCACTTT.

This clonotype was detected a few times. CDR3 region: CASSVGRESQQYF. DNA for the CDR3: TGTGCCAGCAGCGTAGGTAGGGAGTCCCAGCAGTACTTC. The chain combines TRBV9 with TRBJ2-7, with a possible D match to TRBD2 (5 bases). This CDR3 has 13 amino acids. Germline V gene sequence: CDR1 SGDLS, CDR2 YYNGEE. V shed 0 bases and J shed 8 bases, with 12 bases lying between them.

The CDR3 bases are TGTGCCAGCAGCTTATGGGGGGTCGCTGAAGCTTTCTTT. This translates into CASSLWGVAEAFF. This chain links TRBV5-6 with TRBJ1-1; tentatively, D is TRBD1 (5 bases). The CDR3 has 13 amino acids. Germline V gene lookup returns CDR1 SGHDT and CDR2 YYEEEE. V was pared by 2 bases and J by 6 bases, with 11 bases between.

This chain links TRBV20-1 with TRBJ2-7; D is undetermined. CDR1 is DFQATT, CDR2 SNEGSKA, per germline (reference sequence). CDR3 length equals 13 residues. V dropped 2 bases and J dropped 0 bases, with 8 bases sitting between them. The CDR3 sequence is CSARFESSYEQYF. The CDR3 nucleotides read TGCAGTGCTAGATTTGAATCCTCCTACGAGCAGTACTTC.

As to this clonotype: A much more abundant neighbour one base away suggests this may be a read error. V gene TRBV10-3 combines with J gene TRBJ2-7; 9 bases fit TRBD1. Trimming removed 5 bases from V and 3 bases from J; junction bases left unmatched: 2. The CDR3 runs 13 residues. CDR1 ENHRY and CDR2 SYGVKD come from the germline V gene. This CDR3 is CAISTGQGYEQYF. The CDR3 DNA reads as TGTGCCATCAGTACGGGACAGGGCTACGAGCAGTACTTC.

The V gene is TRBV29-1, the J gene TRBJ2-1, with 8 nucleotides matching TRBD2. This CDR3 contains 14 residues. V dropped 7 bases and J dropped 0; count of bases not matched to a gene: 5. Germline V gene lookup returns CDR1 SQVTM and CDR2 ANQGSEA. The CDR3 coding sequence is TGCAGCGGACGGGGGGGTAGCTCCTACAATGAGCAGTTCTTC. Residues: CSGRGGSSYNEQFF.

The sample holds a few counts of this clonotype. The chain employs TRBV10-3 and TRBJ2-1; no clear D. Germline CDR1 is ENHRY and CDR2 is SYGVKD. Trimming removed 0 bases from V and 0 bases from J, with 15 bases in between. The CDR3 totals 18 residues. CDR3 sequence (DNA): TGTGCCATCAGTGAGTCGTGGGTGTCTATCAGCTCCTACAATGAGCAGTTCTTC. Protein product: CAISESWVSISSYNEQFF.